This T cell receptor (beta chain) was identified in a study of a mutant IDH1 vaccine in newly diagnosed glioma. The wider study: Treatment recipients were about 62% male and 37.5% female, and their mean age was roughly 40 years. Patients' prior therapy spanned radiotherapy, temozolomide, or both; most underwent both.

Sequenced by immunoSEQ multiplex PCR; TCRdb stores in-frame clones only, minus some. The table lists 85,000 to 100,000 clones, under 90% of them singletons, with 7% to 9% in the top ten. In regard to this clone: Its antigen is currently unknown.

The time point was: baseline, week 1 (first vaccination visit). Specified treatment: pre-vaccination baseline after standard-of-care therapy. Findings of the study overall: Apparently, pseudoprogression bore no relation to changes among the top peripheral T cell clonotypes. In about 94% of patients, immune responses induced by the vaccine occurred.

CDR1 and CDR2 (germline): LGHNA, YNFKEQ. CDR3 length equals 15 residues. V was pared by 0 bases and J by 4 bases, with 12 bases between. The receptor was isolated from a woman aged 45-65 years with glioma. Sequencing used PBMCs, obtained from a glioma patient treated with radiotherapy, temozolomide or both. The rearrangement links TRBV4-2 to TRBJ1-2; D unclear. CDR3 region: CASSQERAGIYGYTF. The CDR3 DNA reads TGTGCCAGCAGCCAAGAAAGGGCCGGGATCTATGGCTACACCTTC.